The 7 T cell receptor beta chains in this list originate from one sample, sequenced in a study of shared clonotypes between healthy human individuals. TCRdb's copy holds only in-frame clones and misses some; the assay was immunoSEQ multiplex PCR. The data show over a million clones, 65% to 75% seen once. The sequenced sample consisted of memory CD4+ T cells sorted from blood. Sample subset: CD45RA-negative fraction. The receptors were gathered from a man aged 18 to 29 in good health.

The CDR3 region is CASSPPRSTSSYEQYF. CDR3 nucleotides: TGTGCCAGCAGTCCCCCCCGTAGCACGAGCTCCTACGAGCAGTACTTC. This chain links TRBV28 with TRBJ2-7; D gene unclear. Between the trimmed V and J ends, which lost 5 bases and 0 bases, there was a span of 17 bases. The germline V gene encodes CDR1 MDHEN and CDR2 SYDVKM. The CDR3 is 16 amino acids.

The chain employs TRBV5-1 and TRBJ2-3; no firm D call. Germline assignment: CDR1 SGHRS and CDR2 YFSETQ. Trimming removed 7 bases from V and 5 bases from J, with 17 bases in between. CDR3 length: 14 residues. CDR3 region: CASAPLPPEDTQYF. CDR3 in DNA: TGCGCCAGCGCCCCTCTTCCTCCGGAAGATACGCAGTATTTT.

The table lists this clone with a count of one. V usage is TRBV11-2 and J usage is TRBJ2-7, with D perhaps matching TRBD1 (6 bases). V was shortened by 5 bases and J by 3 bases, with 17 bases between the two germline ends. This CDR3 contains 15 residues. Germline CDR1 reads SGHAT; CDR2 reads FQNNGV. The CDR3 sequence is CASSPPWAGDYEQYF. DNA of the CDR3: TGTGCCAGCAGCCCCCCTTGGGCAGGGGACTACGAGCAGTACTTC.

The genes are TRBV7-2 and TRBJ2-5; D remains unclear. V was cut by 4 bases and J by 9 bases, with 9 bases left in between. This CDR3 is 11 amino acids long. Germline CDR1 is SGHTA and CDR2 is FQGNSA. CDR3 nucleotides: TGTGCCAGCAGCTCCTATCAGGCCCAGTACTTC. Amino acid sequence: CASSSYQAQYF.

This clone was counted only a few times. The chain combines TRBV30 with TRBJ2-1, with D tentatively TRBD2 (7 bases). Germline lookup yields CDR1 GTSNPN and CDR2 SVGIG (reference sequence). V was cut by 1 base and J by 3 bases, with 10 bases left in between. CDR3 length: 14 residues. CDR3 sequence (DNA): TGTGCCTGGAGTGGCGGGGGCCTCTACAATGAGCAGTTCTTC. As protein: CAWSGGGLYNEQFF.

The table lists this clone with a few counts. J is TRBJ2-1 and V is TRBV5-1; the match to TRBD2 covers 12 bases. From germline, CDR1 is SGHRS and CDR2 YFSETQ. Trimming cost V 4 bases and J 9 bases; bases outside gene matches: 8. This CDR3 contains 15 residues. In DNA form, the CDR3 reads TGCGCCAGCAGCCTTCGACTAGCGGGAGCGGGTGAGCAGTTCTTC. Encoded protein: CASSLRLAGAGEQFF.

This chain links TRBV6-1 with TRBJ1-5; the D is unclear. The germline gives CDR1 MNHNS, CDR2 SASEGT. The CDR3 runs 12 residues. Trimming shortened V by 5 bases and J by 3 bases, and 5 bases separated the two germline ends. The CDR3 is CASSQNNQPQHF. The DNA for the CDR3 is TGTGCCAGCAGTCAGAACAATCAGCCCCAGCATTTT.